Below, one T cell receptor beta chain is given with its context. This record belongs to a study of cytomegalovirus exposure and HLA in healthy donors. The CDR3 sequence is 17 residues long. Germline V gene sequence: CDR1 LNHDA, CDR2 SQIVND (reference sequence). V lost 1 base and J 3 bases, leaving 16 bases between the germline ends. PCR used 60 Vbeta primers and 13 Jbeta primers. Measured with immunoSEQ multiplex PCR; TCRdb has only the in-frame clones, and not every one. The sample contains around 120,000 clones, 80% of which appear only once. The rearrangement joins TRBV19 to TRBJ1-5; D is possibly TRBD1 (6 bases). Sequenced: PBMCs. This receptor was taken from a female donor in good health and CMV-seropositive. This chain's CDR3 is CASSIAHLQGPNQPQHF. The CDR3 bases are TGTGCCAGTAGTATAGCCCATTTACAGGGACCCAATCAGCCCCAGCATTTT.